These T cell receptor beta chains were read from a single sample in a study of blood T cell repertoires in COVID-19. Sequenced by immunoSEQ multiplex PCR; TCRdb stores in-frame clones only, minus some. The table lists about 74,000 clones, about 90% of them singletons. The sequencing sample was made of peripheral blood. These receptors came from a woman between 50 and 59 years old in a cohort sampled during active COVID-19. Both conserved end residues are part of each CDR3. Each record gives: V gene, J gene, clone size, D gene, CDR3 DNA, CDR3 protein. D genes are given only for firm matches. Where a row states a size, it is once, few, many or the class of an expanded clone; other rows omit it.

TRBV5-5,TRBJ1-1,.,.,TGTGCCAGCAGCCCAACACAGGGAAAAAACACTGAAGCTTTCTTT,CASSPTQGKNTEAFF
TRBV19,TRBJ2-7,.,TRBD2,TGTGCCAGTAGTTCCCAGGGACTAGCCGCCGGCGAGCAGTACTTC,CASSSQGLAAGEQYF
TRBV7-8,TRBJ2-7,few,.,TGTGCCAGCAGCCCCCGGTGGCGGAACGAGCAGTACTTC,CASSPRWRNEQYF
TRBV28,TRBJ2-2,.,.,TGTGCCAGCAGTTTGGAGCGCCTCACCGGGGAGCTGTTTTTT,CASSLERLTGELFF
TRBV6-1,TRBJ2-1,.,.,TGTGCCAGCAGTGGACACTCCCCCGTTTTTCGCAATGAGCAGTTCTTC,CASSGHSPVFRNEQFF
TRBV19,TRBJ2-1,.,.,TGTGCCAGTAGTTTCCGACTCGCAGGGAATGAGCAGTTCTTC,CASSFRLAGNEQFF
TRBV29-1,TRBJ2-3,.,.,TGCAGCGTTGAAGAGAGTCCCACAGATACGCAGTATTTT,CSVEESPTDTQYF
TRBV3-1/TRBV3-2,TRBJ1-4,.,TRBD1,TGTGCCAGCAGCCAAGAGGGGGACAGGGAAGGAAAACTGTTTTTT,CASSQEGDREGKLFF
TRBV29-1,TRBJ2-5,.,.,TGCAGCGTTGAAGATCCGGCCGGGTCAGAGACCCAGTACTTC,CSVEDPAGSETQYF
TRBV7-9,TRBJ1-3,.,.,TGTGCCAGCAGCTCCGCAACCCCAACATCGGGTAATGAAGGAAACACCATATATTTT,CASSSATPTSGNEGNTIYF
TRBV3-1/TRBV3-2,TRBJ2-7,.,.,TGTGCCAGCAGCCAAGATCACGGCCTGACAGAGCAGTACTTC,CASSQDHGLTEQYF
TRBV28,TRBJ1-1,.,.,TGTGCCAGCACCCTTAGGGGAGGCAGGGTGAACACTGAAGCTTTCTTT,CASTLRGGRVNTEAFF
TRBV28,TRBJ2-7,once,TRBD2,TGTGCCAGCAGTTTATCCCCAGGGTCGGCGGGAGTTCGTCCCTTCGAGCAGTACTTC,CASSLSPGSAGVRPFEQYF
TRBV28,TRBJ1-1,.,.,TGTGCCAGCACTTTCCGGGGGGGAGGCACTGAAGCTTTCTTT,CASTFRGGGTEAFF
TRBV5-6,TRBJ2-7,once,TRBD2,TGTGCCAGCTTCCGACTAGCGGGTAGGTACGAGCAGTACTTC,CASFRLAGRYEQYF
TRBV28,TRBJ2-1,.,TRBD1,TGTGCCAGCAAACAGGGGAGCTCCTACAATGAGCAGTTCTTC,CASKQGSSYNEQFF
TRBV6-5,TRBJ1-5,.,TRBD1,TGTGCCAGCCAATTCTTTCAGGGGGATCAGCCCCAGCATTTT,CASQFFQGDQPQHF
TRBV7-7,TRBJ2-1,.,TRBD1,TGTGCCAGCAGCCCCGGGACAGGGGGCAGTTATGAGCAGTTCTTC,CASSPGTGGSYEQFF
TRBV28,TRBJ2-2,.,.,TGTGCCAGCAGGCTCGGGAGTGGGGAGCTGTTTTTT,CASRLGSGELFF
TRBV2,TRBJ2-1,.,TRBD2,TGTGCCAGCATTCTAGCGGGAGGGGGTAATGAGCAGTTCTTC,CASILAGGGNEQFF
TRBV30,TRBJ2-1,.,TRBD2,TGTGCCTGGAGTCAGGGACTAGGAGTGGATGAGCAGTTCTTC,CAWSQGLGVDEQFF
TRBV28,TRBJ1-6,few,TRBD1,TGTGCCAGCGTCGGGACAGGGGGTTCACCCCTCCACTTT,CASVGTGGSPLHF
TRBV5-1,TRBJ1-5,.,TRBD1,TGCGCCAGCAGCCCAGGGACAGGGGGAGGCAATCAGCCCCAGCATTTT,CASSPGTGGGNQPQHF
TRBV9,TRBJ2-1,.,.,TGTGCCAGCAGCGGTAGTGTCGTTGAGCAGTTCTTC,CASSGSVVEQFF
TRBV27,TRBJ2-5,once,TRBD1,TGTGCCAGCAGTCAAGGACAGGGGGTATGGGAGACCCAGTACTTC,CASSQGQGVWETQYF
TRBV19,TRBJ2-1,.,TRBD2,TGTGCCAGTAATGGACTAGCGGGAGGGCCGGTCAATGAGCAGTTCTTC,CASNGLAGGPVNEQFF
TRBV7-9,TRBJ2-4,few,.,TGTGCCAGCAGCGAGCGGGCTCGGTCTGGAGCCAAAAACATTCAGTACTTC,CASSERARSGAKNIQYF
TRBV6-6,TRBJ2-7,.,.,TGTGCCAGCGGCAGCTACGAGCAGTACTTC,CASGSYEQYF
TRBV7-9,TRBJ1-4,.,.,TGTGCCAGCAGCTCCCGGGGGGGGCGAGTTAATGAAAAACTGTTTTTT,CASSSRGGRVNEKLFF
TRBV11-2,TRBJ2-7,few,.,TGTGCCAGCAGCTCCGGAGGGCCGATCTACGAGCAGTACTTC,CASSSGGPIYEQYF
TRBV5-4,TRBJ2-1,.,.,TGTGCCAGCAGACAAACGGACAGTCCAATTGAGCAGTTCTTC,CASRQTDSPIEQFF
TRBV18,TRBJ1-2,.,TRBD1,TGTGCCAGCTCACCGGACAGGGAAAGGGGCTACACCTTC,CASSPDRERGYTF
TRBV27,TRBJ2-1,.,TRBD1,TGTGCCAGCAGGAGGACAGGAAGAGATGAGCAGTTCTTC,CASRRTGRDEQFF
TRBV5-1,TRBJ1-6,.,.,TGCGCCAGCAGCTTGGCCCTCACTGGAGGTGATTCACCCCTCCACTTT,CASSLALTGGDSPLHF
TRBV28,TRBJ2-1,.,.,TGTGCCAGCGGGATCTTTCACGTGGGACAGGGTACTAGCGGGCGTCCTGGTGAGCAGTTCTTC,CASGIFHVGQGTSGRPGEQFF
TRBV28,TRBJ2-7,.,.,TGTGCCAGCAGTTTAGAGATCGAGCAGTACTTC,CASSLEIEQYF
TRBV27,TRBJ1-5,.,TRBD1,TGTGCCAGCATTCCCCTACCCTGGGACAGGGTGGGGGAAGGGCCCCAGCATTTT,CASIPLPWDRVGEGPQHF
TRBV2,TRBJ2-1,.,TRBD2,TGTGCCAGCCTGTTGGGACTAGCGGGAGGGCAGGCTGAGCAGTTCTTC,CASLLGLAGGQAEQFF
TRBV28,TRBJ2-7,.,.,TGTGCCAGCAGCTTTGACAACTACGAGCAGTACTTC,CASSFDNYEQYF
TRBV14,TRBJ2-3,.,.,TGTGCCAGCAGCCACCGACCAGGGGCTAACGCGCGGGAGCGATATACGCAGTATTTT,CASSHRPGANARERYTQYF
TRBV4-2,TRBJ1-6,few,TRBD1,TGTGCCAGCAGCCGAACAGGGGGCGCGGAGTCCTCCTATAATTCACCCCTCCACTTT,CASSRTGGAESSYNSPLHF
TRBV2,TRBJ2-7,.,TRBD1,TGTGCCAGCAGTGAAGCGAGTTGGACAGGGGGGAACTTC,CASSEASWTGGNF
TRBV5-4,TRBJ2-6,.,.,TGTGCCAGCAGCTTGGCCCCGGGAGTGTCTGGGGCCAACGTCCTGACTTTC,CASSLAPGVSGANVLTF
TRBV2,TRBJ2-3,.,TRBD1,TGTGCCAGCAGGAGACAGGGATCGGGTCACACAGATACGCAGTATTTT,CASRRQGSGHTDTQYF
TRBV15,TRBJ1-2,.,TRBD1,TGTGCCACCAGCAGATCCCTGGGGGACAGGGAGGGCTATGGCTACACCTTC,CATSRSLGDREGYGYTF
TRBV19,TRBJ2-3,.,TRBD1,TGTGCCAGTAGTATTCGGAGGGGACAGGGGAGCACAGATACGCAGTATTTT,CASSIRRGQGSTDTQYF
TRBV19,TRBJ1-2,.,.,TGTGCCAGTAGCCTACAGCAAAACTATGGCTACACCTTC,CASSLQQNYGYTF
TRBV28,TRBJ1-1,.,.,TGTGCCAGCAGTTTTCAGGGTATAGTGATGATGACTGAAGCTTTCTTT,CASSFQGIVMMTEAFF
TRBV7-2,TRBJ2-7,.,TRBD1,TGTGCCAGCAGCTCCCGACAGGGGTATCGCGAGCAGTACTTC,CASSSRQGYREQYF
TRBV5-1,TRBJ2-7,few,TRBD2,TGCGCCAGCACCTCCCCGGGACTAGCGGGTGAGCAGTACTTC,CASTSPGLAGEQYF
TRBV9,TRBJ1-1,.,.,TGTGCCAGCAGCCCAGGGGAGGGCTCTGAAGCTTTCTTT,CASSPGEGSEAFF
TRBV11-2,TRBJ1-1,.,.,TGTGCCAGCAGCTCCCAACTGGGAGGGAACACTGAAGCTTTCTTT,CASSSQLGGNTEAFF
TRBV2,TRBJ2-3,.,.,TGTGCCAGCAGTGAGGGGGGGGCTAGCACAGATACGCAGTATTTT,CASSEGGASTDTQYF
TRBV4-1,TRBJ2-3,.,.,TGCGCCAGCAGCCAAGATCGGGCGGGAACCACAGATACGCAGTATTTT,CASSQDRAGTTDTQYF
TRBV11-2,TRBJ1-2,.,.,TGTGCCAGCAGCCCCTTACCGGGAGAAGGCTACACCTTC,CASSPLPGEGYTF
TRBV6-1,TRBJ1-2,.,.,TGTGCCAGCAGTGAACCCACAGGCTATGGCTACACCTTC,CASSEPTGYGYTF
TRBV6-5,TRBJ1-1,.,.,TGTGCCAGCACTAACCCCGAGACAGAGAACACTGAAGCTTTCTTT,CASTNPETENTEAFF